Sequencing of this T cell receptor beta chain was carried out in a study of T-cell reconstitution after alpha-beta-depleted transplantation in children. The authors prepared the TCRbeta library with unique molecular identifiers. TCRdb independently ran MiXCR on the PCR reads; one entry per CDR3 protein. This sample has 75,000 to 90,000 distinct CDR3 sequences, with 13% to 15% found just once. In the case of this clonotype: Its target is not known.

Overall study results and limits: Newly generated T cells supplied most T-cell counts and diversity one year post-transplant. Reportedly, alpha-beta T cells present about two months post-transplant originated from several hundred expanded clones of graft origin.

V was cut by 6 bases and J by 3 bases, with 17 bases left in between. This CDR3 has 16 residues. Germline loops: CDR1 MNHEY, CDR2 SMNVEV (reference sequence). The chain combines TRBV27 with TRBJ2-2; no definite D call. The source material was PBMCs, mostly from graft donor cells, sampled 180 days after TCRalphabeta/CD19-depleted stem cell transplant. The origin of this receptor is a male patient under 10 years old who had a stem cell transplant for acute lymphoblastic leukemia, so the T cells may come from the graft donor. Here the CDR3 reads CASRANGPAHTGELFF. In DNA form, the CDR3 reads TGTGCCAGCAGGGCGAATGGGCCAGCCCACACCGGGGAGCTGTTTTTT.